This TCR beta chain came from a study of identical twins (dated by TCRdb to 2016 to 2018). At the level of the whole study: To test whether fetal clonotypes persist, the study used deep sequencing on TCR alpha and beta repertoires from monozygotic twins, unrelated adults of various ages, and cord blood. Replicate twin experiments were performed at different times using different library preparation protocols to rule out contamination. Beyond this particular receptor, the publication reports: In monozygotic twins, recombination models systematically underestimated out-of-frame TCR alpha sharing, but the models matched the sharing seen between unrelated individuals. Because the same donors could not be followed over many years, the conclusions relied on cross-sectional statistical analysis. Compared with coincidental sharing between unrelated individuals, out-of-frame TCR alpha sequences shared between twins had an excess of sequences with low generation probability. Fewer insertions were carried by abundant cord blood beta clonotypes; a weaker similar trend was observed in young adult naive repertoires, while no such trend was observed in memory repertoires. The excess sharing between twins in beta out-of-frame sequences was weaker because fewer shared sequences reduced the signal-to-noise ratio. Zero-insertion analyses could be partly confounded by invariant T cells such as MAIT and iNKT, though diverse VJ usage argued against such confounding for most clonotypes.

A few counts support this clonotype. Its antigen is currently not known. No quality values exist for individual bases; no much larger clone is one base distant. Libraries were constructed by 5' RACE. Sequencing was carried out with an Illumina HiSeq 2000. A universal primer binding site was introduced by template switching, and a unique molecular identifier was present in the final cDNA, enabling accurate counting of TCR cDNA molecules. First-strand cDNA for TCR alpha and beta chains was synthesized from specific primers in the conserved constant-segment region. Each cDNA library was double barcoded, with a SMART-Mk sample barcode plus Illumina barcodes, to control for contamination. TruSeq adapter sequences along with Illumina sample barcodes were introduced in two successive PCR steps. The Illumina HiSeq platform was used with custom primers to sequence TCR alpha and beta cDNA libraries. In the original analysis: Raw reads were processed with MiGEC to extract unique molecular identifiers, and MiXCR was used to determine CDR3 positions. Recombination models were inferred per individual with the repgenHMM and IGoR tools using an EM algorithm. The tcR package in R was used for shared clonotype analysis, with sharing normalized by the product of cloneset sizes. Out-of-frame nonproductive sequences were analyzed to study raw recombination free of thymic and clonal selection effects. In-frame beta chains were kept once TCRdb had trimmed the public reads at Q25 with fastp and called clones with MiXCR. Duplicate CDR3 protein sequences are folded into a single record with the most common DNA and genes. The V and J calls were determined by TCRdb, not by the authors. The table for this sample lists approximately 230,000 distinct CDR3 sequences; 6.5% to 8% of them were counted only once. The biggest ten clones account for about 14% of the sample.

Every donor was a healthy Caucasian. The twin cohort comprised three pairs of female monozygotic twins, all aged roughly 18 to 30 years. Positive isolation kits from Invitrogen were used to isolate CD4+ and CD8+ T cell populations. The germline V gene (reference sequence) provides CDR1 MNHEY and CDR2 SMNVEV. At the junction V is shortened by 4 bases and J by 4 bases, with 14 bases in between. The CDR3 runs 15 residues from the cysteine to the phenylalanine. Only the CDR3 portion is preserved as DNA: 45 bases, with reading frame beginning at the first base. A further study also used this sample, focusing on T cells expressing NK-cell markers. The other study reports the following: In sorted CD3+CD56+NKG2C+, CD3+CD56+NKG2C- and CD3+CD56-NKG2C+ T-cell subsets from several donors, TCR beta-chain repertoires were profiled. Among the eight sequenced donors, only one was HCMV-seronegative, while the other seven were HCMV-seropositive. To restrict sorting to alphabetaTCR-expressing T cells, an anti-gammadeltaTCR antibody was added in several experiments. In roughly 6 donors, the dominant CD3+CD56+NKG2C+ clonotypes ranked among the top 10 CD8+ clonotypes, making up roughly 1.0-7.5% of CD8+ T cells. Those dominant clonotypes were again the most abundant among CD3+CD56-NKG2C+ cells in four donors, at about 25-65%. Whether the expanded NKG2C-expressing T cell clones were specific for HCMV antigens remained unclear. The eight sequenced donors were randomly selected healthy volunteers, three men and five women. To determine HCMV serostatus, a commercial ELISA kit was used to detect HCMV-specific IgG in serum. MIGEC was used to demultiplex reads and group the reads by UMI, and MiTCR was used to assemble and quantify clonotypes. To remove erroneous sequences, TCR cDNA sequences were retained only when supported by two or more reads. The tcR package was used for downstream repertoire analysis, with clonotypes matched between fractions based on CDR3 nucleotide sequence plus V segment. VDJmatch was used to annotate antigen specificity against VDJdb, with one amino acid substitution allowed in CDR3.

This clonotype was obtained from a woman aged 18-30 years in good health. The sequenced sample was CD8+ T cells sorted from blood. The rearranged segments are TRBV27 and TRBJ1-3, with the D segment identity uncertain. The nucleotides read TGTGCCAGCAGTTATTCTCTCCGTCCCGGAAACACCATATATTTT. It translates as CASSYSLRPGNTIYF.